There are a few counts of the clone carrying this TCR beta chain. The data were taken from a study of blood T cell repertoires in COVID-19. Study-wide context: The analysed material was cDNA or gDNA that came from T cells, B-cell-depleted T cells, or PBMCs.

TCRdb keeps only in-frame clones here, not all; method: immunoSEQ multiplex PCR. The repertoire holds a few hundred thousand clones, with 87% as singletons. This CDR3 has 16 residues. The V end lost 0 bases, the J end lost 2 bases, and 13 bases lay between the germline ends. Germline V gives CDR1 KGHSH, CDR2 LQKENI. The sequence was collected from a woman in her fifties or sixties who had recovered from COVID-19. The chain uses TRBV18 and TRBJ1-2, with D possibly TRBD1 on 5 matching bases. The material sequenced was peripheral blood. The CDR3 DNA is TGTGCCAGCTCACCACCGGCTGGGGCCCAGAACTATGGCTACACCTTC. Its translation is CASSPPAGAQNYGYTF. Looking up the rest from reference TRBV18 and TRBJ1-2 gives the full variable domain: NAGVMQNPRHLVRRRGQEARLRCSPMKGHSHVYWYRQLPEEGLKFMVYLQKENIIDESGMPKERFSAEFPKEGPSILRIQQVVRGDSAAYFCASSPPAGAQNYGYTFGSGTRLTVV.